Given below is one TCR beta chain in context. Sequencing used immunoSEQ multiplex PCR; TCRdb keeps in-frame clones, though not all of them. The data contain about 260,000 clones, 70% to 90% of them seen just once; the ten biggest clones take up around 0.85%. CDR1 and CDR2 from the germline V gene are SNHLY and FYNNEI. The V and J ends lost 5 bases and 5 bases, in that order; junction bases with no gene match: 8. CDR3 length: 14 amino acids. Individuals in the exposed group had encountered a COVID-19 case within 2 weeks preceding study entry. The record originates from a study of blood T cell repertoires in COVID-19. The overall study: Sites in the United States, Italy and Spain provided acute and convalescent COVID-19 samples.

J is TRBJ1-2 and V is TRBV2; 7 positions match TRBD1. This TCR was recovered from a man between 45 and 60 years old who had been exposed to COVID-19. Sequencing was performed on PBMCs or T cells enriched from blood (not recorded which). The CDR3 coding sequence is TGTGCCAGCAGTTACCGGGACAGCGCTTATGGCTACACCTTC. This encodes CASSYRDSAYGYTF.